A single sample gave rise to the 26 T cell receptor beta chains below, sequenced in a study of T-cell reconstitution after alpha-beta-depleted transplantation in children. For TCRbeta, the library was prepared with unique molecular identifiers. TCRdb re-called the PCR reads through MiXCR, storing one row per CDR3 protein. The table records about 400,000 distinct CDR3 sequences, approximately 20% of them present only once. The material sequenced was PBMCs from the stem cell graft donor, taken from the stem cell graft. These receptor sequences come from a human donor who donated a stem cell graft to a child with acute myeloid leukemia.

The rearrangement uses TRBV4-1 and TRBJ2-7; 8 bases align to TRBD2. The CDR3 has 16 residues. The trim removed 0 bases at V and 5 bases at J, leaving 9 bases unmatched. The germline CDR1 and CDR2 sequences are MGHRA and YSYEKL. DNA for the CDR3: TGCGCCAGCAGCCAAGATGTTCCGGGACTAGATAACGAGCAGTACTTC. It specifies CASSQDVPGLDNEQYF.

This clonotype has only a few counts. This chain uses TRBV12-3 or TRBV12-4 with TRBJ2-7, with a weak D call TRBD1 (6 bases). The CDR3 covers 15 residues. Trimming took off 10 bases at V and 3 bases at J, with 22 bases between the two ends. The CDR3 DNA reads as TGTGCCACCTCCCCCCAACAGGGTATCGGCTACGAGCAGTACTTC. It translates to CATSPQQGIGYEQYF.

The table lists this clonotype with a few counts. The gene calls are TRBV6-1 and TRBJ2-6; 12 positions agree with TRBD1. Germline assignment: CDR1 MNHNS and CDR2 SASEGT. CDR3 length: 20 residues. J was trimmed by 1 base and V by 2 bases; bases with no gene match: 9. CDR3 amino acids: CASSERGRDRGRSGANVLTF. DNA for the CDR3: TGTGCCAGCAGTGAACGGGGCAGGGACAGGGGGCGATCTGGGGCCAACGTCCTGACTTTC.

In this sample, this clonotype turned up a few times. This rearrangement joins TRBV13 to TRBJ2-7, with D uncertain. CDR1 and CDR2 from the germline V gene are PRHDT and FYEKMQ (reference sequence). Trimming took 5 bases from V and 3 from J, leaving 23 bases between them. CDR3 length: 17 residues. The CDR3 DNA sequence: TGTGCCAGCAGCCGTAATGGTCTAGGCAGCTTGGGCTACGAGCAGTACTTC. It codes for CASSRNGLGSLGYEQYF.

The chain combines TRBV29-1 with TRBJ2-5; the D gene is possibly TRBD2 (6 bases). Germline CDR1 reads SQVTM; CDR2 reads ANQGSEA. The CDR3 consists of 13 residues. The CDR3 DNA reads as TGCAGTTCCGGTGCGGGATCCCAAGAGACCCAGTACTTC. This sequence encodes CSSGAGSQETQYF.

The genes are TRBV4-2 and TRBJ2-5; maybe TRBD1 (5 bases). The V gene's germline CDR1 is LGHNA and CDR2 YNFKEQ. Trimming shortened V by 0 bases and J by 2 bases, and 13 bases separated the two germline ends. This CDR3 is built from 16 residues. Written as DNA, the CDR3 is TGTGCCAGCAGCCAAGATCCTACAGGCTGGCAAGAGACCCAGTACTTC. It yields the protein CASSQDPTGWQETQYF.

Points on this clonotype: It may be a read error: a sequence one base away is much more abundant. This chain uses TRBV20-1 with TRBJ2-1; perhaps TRBD2 as D (5 bases). CDR1 and CDR2 from the germline V gene are DFQATT and SNEGSKA (reference sequence). The CDR3 contains 14 residues. The CDR3 region has the DNA TGCTGTGCTAGACCGGGGAGCTCCTACAATGAGCAGTTCTTC. Translated, it gives CCARPGSSYNEQFF.

The sample holds a few counts of this clonotype. The J gene is TRBJ2-2, the V gene TRBV20-1; D is undetermined. Per the germline V gene, CDR1 is DFQATT and CDR2 is SNEGSKA (reference sequence). There are 13 residues in the CDR3. Trimming cost V 3 bases and J 0 bases, with 5 bases left between them. As DNA, the CDR3 is TGCAGTGCTAGCGCTTCGAACACCGGGGAGCTGTTTTTT. Its translation: CSASASNTGELFF.

This clonotype was seen more than once but under ten times. The chain is built from TRBV20-1 and TRBJ2-7, with 8 bases that match TRBD1. V gave up 3 bases and J gave up 2 bases; unmatched junction bases: 6. Germline V lookup: CDR1 DFQATT, CDR2 SNEGSKA (reference sequence). This CDR3 spans 14 amino acids. CDR3 region: CSARADRAPYEQYF. The CDR3 DNA follows: TGCAGTGCTAGGGCGGACAGGGCCCCCTACGAGCAGTACTTC.

Comments on this clonotype: This sequence may be a read error, since a much larger clone differs from it by one base. The V and J genes are TRBV6-5 and TRBJ2-2; no clear D. Germline CDR1 is MNHEY and CDR2 is SVGAGI. The CDR3 sequence is 13 residues long. CDR3 residues: CATSSANTGELFF. The CDR3 nucleotides are TGTGCCACCAGTTCTGCAAACACCGGGGAGCTGTTTTTT.

This clonotype was detected ten times or more. J is TRBJ1-1 and V is TRBV2; a weak D match, TRBD1 (5 bases). CDR1 and CDR2 (germline): SNHLY, FYNNEI. The CDR3 spans 14 residues. The V and J ends lost 6 bases and 5 bases respectively, with 16 bases between them. The CDR3 spells CASRLQGMVTEAFF. CDR3 coding DNA: TGTGCCAGCAGGCTCCAGGGAATGGTAACTGAAGCTTTCTTT.

CDR3 nucleotides: TGTGCCAGCAGGCCAGACAGGGTCGGGGGGAGCAATCAGCCCCAGCATTTT. Protein product: CASRPDRVGGSNQPQHF. V is TRBV7-8 and J is TRBJ1-5; TRBD1 matches 7 bases. The germline gives CDR1 SGHVS, CDR2 FQNEAQ. CDR3 length equals 17 residues. With V trimmed by 6 bases and J by 1 base, 12 bases remained unmatched.

The chain uses TRBV29-1 and TRBJ2-1; D might be TRBD2 (5 bases). Germline V lookup: CDR1 SQVTM, CDR2 ANQGSEA. CDR3 length: 13 amino acids. V lost 5 bases to trimming and J lost 0 bases, with 8 bases between them. The CDR3 loop reads CSVLASSYNEQFF. CDR3 coding DNA: TGCAGCGTTTTAGCGAGCTCCTACAATGAGCAGTTCTTC.

This clonotype has just one count. The chain couples TRBV3-1 to TRBJ2-1; 8 nucleotides align to TRBD2. The junction had 18 bases not matched to a gene; V was cut back by 2 bases and J by 3 bases. The CDR3 has 20 residues. Germline-derived CDR1 and CDR2 are LGHDT and YNNKEL (reference sequence). CDR3 sequence reads: CASSQRGGSGGTSSYNEQFF. The CDR3 DNA sequence: TGTGCCAGCAGCCAAAGGGGGGGGTCCGGAGGGACTAGTAGCTACAATGAGCAGTTCTTC.

The V gene is TRBV6-5, the J gene TRBJ2-3; no firm D call. The CDR3 length is 14 residues. The ends were cut back, 2 bases at V and 1 base at J, with 7 bases in the middle. Germline V gene lookup returns CDR1 MNHEY and CDR2 SVGAGI. In nucleotides, the CDR3 is TGTGCCAGCAGTTACGATACGGGCACAGATACGCAGTATTTT. It codes for CASSYDTGTDTQYF.

The rearrangement links TRBV5-1 to TRBJ2-5; D remains unclear. Germline loops: CDR1 SGHRS, CDR2 YFSETQ. Trimming removed 0 bases at V and 2 bases at J, with 11 bases between. The CDR3 runs to 15 residues. DNA of the CDR3: TGCGCCAGCAGCTTGGGACCGGGCGATCAAGAGACCCAGTACTTC. Amino acids: CASSLGPGDQETQYF.

This chain joins TRBV27 and TRBJ2-7, with 14 bases lining up with TRBD2. Looked up from germline, CDR1 is MNHEY and CDR2 is SMNVEV (reference sequence). V was pared by 4 bases and J by 7 bases, with 3 bases of the junction left unmatched. The CDR3 is made up of 14 amino acids. For the CDR3, the DNA is TGTGCCAGCAGTTATGGACTAGCGGGAGGTGAGCAGTACTTC. Translation gives CASSYGLAGGEQYF.

This clonotype appeared a few times. The chain joins TRBV20-1 to TRBJ2-7, with 9 bases lining up with TRBD2. The CDR3 is 16 amino acids. Germline V gene data show CDR1 as DFQATT and CDR2 as SNEGSKA (reference sequence). After removal of 3 bases from V and 1 base from J, the junction contained 10 bases not matched to a gene. The CDR3 DNA sequence: TGCAGTGCTAGTGCCCCGATTAGCGGGAGATCCTACGAGCAGTACTTC. Amino acid sequence: CSASAPISGRSYEQYF.

The chain has TRBV20-1 and TRBJ2-5; 7 bases are a match to TRBD2. This CDR3 comprises 14 residues. CDR1 DFQATT and CDR2 SNEGSKA come from the germline V gene (reference sequence). Germline trimming cut 5 bases from V and 2 bases from J; bases unmatched to any gene: 8. The CDR3 bases are TGCAGTGCTCCTGAACTAGCGCCTCAAGAGACCCAGTACTTC. It codes for CSAPELAPQETQYF.

This clonotype was counted a few times. The chain employs TRBV7-9 and TRBJ2-7, with D tentatively TRBD1 (5 bases). Germline CDR1 is SEHNR and CDR2 is FQNEAQ (reference sequence). V dropped 11 bases and J dropped 4 bases, with 12 bases sitting between them. The CDR3 has 11 residues. The DNA of the CDR3 is TGTGCCGCCGGAAAGGGGTACGAGCAGTACTTC. Its protein is CAAGKGYEQYF. The entire variable domain, with the rest obtained from reference TRBV7-9 and TRBJ2-7, is as follows: DTGVSQNPRHKITKRGQNVTFRCDPISEHNRLYWYRQTLGQGPEFLTYFQNEAQLEKSRLLSDRFSAERPKGSFSTLEIQRTEQGDSAMYLCAAGKGYEQYFGPGTRLTVT.

This clonotype was seen a handful of times. The CDR3 nucleotides read TGTGCCAGCAGTTTTTTGGCGGGAGACGGCGAGCAGTACTTC. Translation gives CASSFLAGDGEQYF. The chain combines TRBV12-3 or TRBV12-4 with TRBJ2-7; TRBD2 agrees at 7 bases. V lost 3 bases to trimming and J lost 6 bases; unmatched junction nucleotides: 8. This CDR3 has 14 amino acids.

This clonotype was detected only a few times. The rearrangement uses TRBV5-1 and TRBJ2-1; D may match TRBD1 or TRBD2 (5 bases each). Germline CDR1 and CDR2: SGHRS and YFSETQ. The V and J ends lost 0 bases and 6 bases respectively, with 10 bases between them. This CDR3 has 14 residues. In DNA, the CDR3 is TGCGCCAGCAGCTTGGTTCAGGGACCCAATGAGCAGTTCTTC. Residues: CASSLVQGPNEQFF.

The chain joins TRBV2 to TRBJ1-5; D is unclear. The CDR3 sequence is 13 residues long. Trimming took off 5 bases at V and 8 bases at J, with 13 bases between the two ends. Germline loops: CDR1 SNHLY, CDR2 FYNNEI. The CDR3 protein is CASSRELREPQHF. The CDR3, as DNA: TGTGCCAGCAGTAGAGAGTTGCGAGAGCCCCAGCATTTT.

The chain joins TRBV28 to TRBJ2-4; a possible D gene is TRBD2 (5 bases). From germline, CDR1 is MDHEN and CDR2 SYDVKM. CDR3 length: 12 amino acids. V was clipped by 3 bases and J by 9 bases, with 9 bases between them. The CDR3 coding sequence is TGTGCCAGCAGTTTTAGTGAGGGCATTCAGTACTTC. Translation: CASSFSEGIQYF.

This chain connects TRBV6-2 or TRBV6-3 to TRBJ2-1; D is possibly TRBD1 or TRBD2 (5 bases each). The germline V gene has CDR1 MNHEY and CDR2 SVGEGT. Trimming pared 6 bases from V and 7 bases from J, leaving 13 bases between. The CDR3 covers 13 residues. DNA for the CDR3: TGTGCCAGCAGATATGACTGGGGGAATGAGCAGTTCTTC. Its translation is CASRYDWGNEQFF.

This chain links TRBV3-1 with TRBJ2-5; D remains unclear. The CDR3 spans 12 residues. V lost 3 bases to trimming and J lost 7 bases, with 9 bases between them. Germline assignment: CDR1 LGHDT and CDR2 YNNKEL (reference sequence). The DNA for the CDR3 is TGTGCCAGCAGCCACCTATCTTCGACCCAGTACTTC. Its protein is CASSHLSSTQYF.